Reported below is one TCR beta chain. This beta chain represents an off-target read in a library built for alpha chains; its size is of limited meaning. The ends were cut back, 2 bases at V and 2 bases at J, with 11 bases in the middle. The CDR3 is 14 amino acids. In germline, CDR1 is DFQATT, CDR2 SNEGSKA (reference sequence). TCRdb processed the RT-PCR reads anew with MiXCR; each CDR3 protein has one entry. The sample lists under 8,000 distinct CDR3 sequences, approximately 90% occurring once. Input material: memory CD4+ T cells from blood. This TCR was sampled from a female donor in good health, serving as a healthy control. This chain connects TRBV20-1 to TRBJ2-3, with D possibly being TRBD2 (7 bases). In nucleotides, the CDR3 is TGCAGTGCTAGACTCGGGGGGCCCACAGATACGCAGTATTTT. This codes for CSARLGGPTDTQYF.